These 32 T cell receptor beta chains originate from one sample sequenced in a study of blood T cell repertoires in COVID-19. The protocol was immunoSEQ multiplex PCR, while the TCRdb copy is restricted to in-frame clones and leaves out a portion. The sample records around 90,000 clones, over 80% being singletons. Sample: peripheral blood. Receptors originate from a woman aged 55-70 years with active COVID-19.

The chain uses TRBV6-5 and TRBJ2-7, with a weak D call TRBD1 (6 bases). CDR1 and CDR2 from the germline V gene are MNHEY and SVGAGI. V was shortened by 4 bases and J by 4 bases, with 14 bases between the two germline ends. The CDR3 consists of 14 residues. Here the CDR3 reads CASSSLAGVYEQYF. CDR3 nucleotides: TGTGCCAGCAGTTCCCTCGCAGGGGTTTACGAGCAGTACTTC.

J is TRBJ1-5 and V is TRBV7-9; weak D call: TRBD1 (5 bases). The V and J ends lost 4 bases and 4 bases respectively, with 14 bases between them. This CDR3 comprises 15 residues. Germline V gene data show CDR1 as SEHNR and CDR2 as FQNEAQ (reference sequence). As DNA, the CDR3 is TGTGCCAGCAGCTCGGAGACAGACGAGAATCAGCCCCAGCATTTT. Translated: CASSSETDENQPQHF.

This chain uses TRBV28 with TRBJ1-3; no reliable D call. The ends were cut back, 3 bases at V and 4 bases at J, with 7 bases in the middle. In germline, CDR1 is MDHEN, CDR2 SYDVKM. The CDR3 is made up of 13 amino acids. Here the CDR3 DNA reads TGTGCCAGCAGTTTGACGCGGGGAAACACCATATATTTT. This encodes CASSLTRGNTIYF. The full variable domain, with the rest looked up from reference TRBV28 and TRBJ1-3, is DVKVTQSSRYLVKRTGEKVFLECVQDMDHENMFWYRQDPGLGLRLIYFSYDVKMKEKGDIPEGYSVSREKKERFSLILESASTNQTSMYLCASSLTRGNTIYFGEGSWLTVV.

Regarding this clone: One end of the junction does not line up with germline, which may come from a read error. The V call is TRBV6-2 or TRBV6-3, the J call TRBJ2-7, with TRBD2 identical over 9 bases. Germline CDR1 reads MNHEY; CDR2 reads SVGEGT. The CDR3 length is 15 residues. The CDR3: CASNYERGAPYEQYF. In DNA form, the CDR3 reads TGTGCCAGCAATTACGAGCGGGGGGCCCCCTACGAGCAGTACTTC.

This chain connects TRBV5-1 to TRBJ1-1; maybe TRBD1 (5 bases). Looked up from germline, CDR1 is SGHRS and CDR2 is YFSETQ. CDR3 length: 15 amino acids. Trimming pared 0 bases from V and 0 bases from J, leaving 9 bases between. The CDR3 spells CASSLGRQLNTEAFF. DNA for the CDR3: TGCGCCAGCAGCTTGGGGCGACAGCTGAACACTGAAGCTTTCTTT. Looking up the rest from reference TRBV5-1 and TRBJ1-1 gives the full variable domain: KAGVTQTPRYLIKTRGQQVTLSCSPISGHRSVSWYQQTPGQGLQFLFEYFSETQRNKGNFPGRFSGRQFSNSRSEMNVSTLELGDSALYLCASSLGRQLNTEAFFGQGTRLTVV.

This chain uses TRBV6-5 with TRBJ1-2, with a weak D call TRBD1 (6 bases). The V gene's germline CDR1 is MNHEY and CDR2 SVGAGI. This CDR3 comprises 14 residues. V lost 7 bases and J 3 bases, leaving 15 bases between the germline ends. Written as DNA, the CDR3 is TGTGCCAGCACCCAGGGAAGGGGGTACTATGGCTACACCTTC. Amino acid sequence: CASTQGRGYYGYTF.

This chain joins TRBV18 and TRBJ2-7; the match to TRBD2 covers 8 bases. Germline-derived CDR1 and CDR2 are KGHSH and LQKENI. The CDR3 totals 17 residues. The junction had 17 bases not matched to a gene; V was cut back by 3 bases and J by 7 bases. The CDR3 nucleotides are TGTGCCAGCTCACCGACGGCGGGGGGCGGGGTCTTGAGGGAGCAGTACTTC. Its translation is CASSPTAGGGVLREQYF.

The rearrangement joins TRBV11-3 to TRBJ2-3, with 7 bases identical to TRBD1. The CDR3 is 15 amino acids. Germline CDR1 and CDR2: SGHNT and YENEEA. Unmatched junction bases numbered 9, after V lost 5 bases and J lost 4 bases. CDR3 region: CASSARQGHADTQYF. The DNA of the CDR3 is TGTGCCAGCAGCGCCAGACAGGGACACGCAGATACGCAGTATTTT. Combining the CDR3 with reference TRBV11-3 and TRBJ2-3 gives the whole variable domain EAGVVQSPRYKIIEKKQPVAFWCNPISGHNTLYWYLQNLGQGPELLIRYENEEAVDDSQLPKDRFSAERLKGVDSTLKIQPAELGDSAVYLCASSARQGHADTQYFGPGTRLTVL.

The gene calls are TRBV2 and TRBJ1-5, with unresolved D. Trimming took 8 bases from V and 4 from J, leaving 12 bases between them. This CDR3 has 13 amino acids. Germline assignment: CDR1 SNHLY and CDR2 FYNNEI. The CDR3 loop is CASHPQRNQPQHF. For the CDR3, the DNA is TGTGCCAGCCACCCCCAGAGGAATCAGCCCCAGCATTTT.

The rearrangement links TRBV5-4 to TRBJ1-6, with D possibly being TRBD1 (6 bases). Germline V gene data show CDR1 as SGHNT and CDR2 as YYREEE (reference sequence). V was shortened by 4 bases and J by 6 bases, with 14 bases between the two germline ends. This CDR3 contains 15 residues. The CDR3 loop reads CASSPDSQVNSPLHF. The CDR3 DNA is TGTGCCAGCAGCCCGGACAGTCAAGTTAATTCACCCCTCCACTTT.

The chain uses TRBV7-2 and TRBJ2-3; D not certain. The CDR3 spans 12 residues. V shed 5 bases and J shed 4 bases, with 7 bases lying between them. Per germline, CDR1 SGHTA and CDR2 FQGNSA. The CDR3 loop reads CASSANADTQYF. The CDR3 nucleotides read TGTGCCAGCAGCGCGAACGCAGATACGCAGTATTTT.

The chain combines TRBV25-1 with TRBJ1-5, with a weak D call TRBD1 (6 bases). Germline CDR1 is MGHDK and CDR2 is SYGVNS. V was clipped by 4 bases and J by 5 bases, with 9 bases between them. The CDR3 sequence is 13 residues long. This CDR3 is CASSGQGYQPQHF. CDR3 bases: TGTGCCAGCAGTGGGCAGGGGTATCAGCCCCAGCATTTT.

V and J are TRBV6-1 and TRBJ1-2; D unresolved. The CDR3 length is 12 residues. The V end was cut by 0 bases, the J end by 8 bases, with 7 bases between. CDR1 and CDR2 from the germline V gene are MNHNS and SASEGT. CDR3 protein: CASSEAPLGYTF. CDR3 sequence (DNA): TGTGCCAGCAGTGAAGCCCCCCTCGGCTACACCTTC.

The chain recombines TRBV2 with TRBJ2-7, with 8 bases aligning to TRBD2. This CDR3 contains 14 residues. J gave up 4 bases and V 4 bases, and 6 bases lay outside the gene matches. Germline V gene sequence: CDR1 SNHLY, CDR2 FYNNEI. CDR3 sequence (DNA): TGTGCCAGCAGTGGGCCGTCGGGGGGGTACGAGCAGTACTTC. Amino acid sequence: CASSGPSGGYEQYF. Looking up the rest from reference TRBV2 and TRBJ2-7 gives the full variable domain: EPEVTQTPSHQVTQMGQEVILRCVPISNHLYFYWYRQILGQKVEFLVSFYNNEISEKSEIFDDQFSVERPDGSNFTLKIRSTKLEDSAMYFCASSGPSGGYEQYFGPGTRLTVT.

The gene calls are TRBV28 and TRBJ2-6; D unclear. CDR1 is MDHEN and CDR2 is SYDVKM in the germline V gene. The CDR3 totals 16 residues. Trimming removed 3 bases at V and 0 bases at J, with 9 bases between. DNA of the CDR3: TGTGCCAGCAGTTTTCAAAGTAGCTCTGGGGCCAACGTCCTGACTTTC. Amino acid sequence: CASSFQSSSGANVLTF. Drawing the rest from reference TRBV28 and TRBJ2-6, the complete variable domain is DVKVTQSSRYLVKRTGEKVFLECVQDMDHENMFWYRQDPGLGLRLIYFSYDVKMKEKGDIPEGYSVSREKKERFSLILESASTNQTSMYLCASSFQSSSGANVLTFGAGSRLTVL.

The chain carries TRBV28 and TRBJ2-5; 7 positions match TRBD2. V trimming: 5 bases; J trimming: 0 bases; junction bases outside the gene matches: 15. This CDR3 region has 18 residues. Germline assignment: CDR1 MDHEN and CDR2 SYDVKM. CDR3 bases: TGTGCCAGCAGTCTCCCTATTGGGGGGGGACGGAACCAAGAGACCCAGTACTTC. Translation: CASSLPIGGGRNQETQYF.

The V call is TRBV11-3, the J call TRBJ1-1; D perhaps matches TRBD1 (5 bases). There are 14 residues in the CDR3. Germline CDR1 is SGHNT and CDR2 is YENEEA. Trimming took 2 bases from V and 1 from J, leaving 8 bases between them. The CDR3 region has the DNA TGTGCCAGCAGCTTACAGGGAGGGAACACTGAAGCTTTCTTT. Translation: CASSLQGGNTEAFF. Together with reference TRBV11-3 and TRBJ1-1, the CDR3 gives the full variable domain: EAGVVQSPRYKIIEKKQPVAFWCNPISGHNTLYWYLQNLGQGPELLIRYENEEAVDDSQLPKDRFSAERLKGVDSTLKIQPAELGDSAVYLCASSLQGGNTEAFFGQGTRLTVV.

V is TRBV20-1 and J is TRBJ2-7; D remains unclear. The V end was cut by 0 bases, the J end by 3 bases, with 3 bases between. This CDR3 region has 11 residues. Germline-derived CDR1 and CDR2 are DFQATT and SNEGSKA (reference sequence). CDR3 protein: CSAREYYEQYF. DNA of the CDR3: TGCAGTGCTAGAGAGTACTACGAGCAGTACTTC.

The CDR3 sequence is CASSRRGEQFF. The CDR3 nucleotides read TGTGCCAGCAGCCGCCGGGGGGAGCAGTTCTTC. The chain joins TRBV11-1 to TRBJ2-1; possible D gene TRBD2, 6 bases. Trimming pared 5 bases from V and 10 bases from J, leaving 9 bases between. Germline V gene lookup returns CDR1 SGHAT and CDR2 FQDESV (reference sequence). The CDR3 totals 11 residues.

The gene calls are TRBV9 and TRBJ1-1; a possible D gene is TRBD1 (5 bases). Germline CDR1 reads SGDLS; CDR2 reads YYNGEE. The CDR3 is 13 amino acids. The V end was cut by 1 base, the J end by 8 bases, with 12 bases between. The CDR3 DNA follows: TGTGCCAGCAGCGTAACGGGGGTCGGGGAAGCTTTCTTT. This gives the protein CASSVTGVGEAFF.

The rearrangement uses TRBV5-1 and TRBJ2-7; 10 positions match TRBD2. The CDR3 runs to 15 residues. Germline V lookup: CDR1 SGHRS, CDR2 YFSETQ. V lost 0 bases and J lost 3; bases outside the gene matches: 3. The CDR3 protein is CASSLAVAGGYEQYF. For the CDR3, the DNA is TGCGCCAGCAGCTTGGCAGTAGCGGGGGGCTACGAGCAGTACTTC. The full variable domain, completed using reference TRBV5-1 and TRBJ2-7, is KAGVTQTPRYLIKTRGQQVTLSCSPISGHRSVSWYQQTPGQGLQFLFEYFSETQRNKGNFPGRFSGRQFSNSRSEMNVSTLELGDSALYLCASSLAVAGGYEQYFGPGTRLTVT.

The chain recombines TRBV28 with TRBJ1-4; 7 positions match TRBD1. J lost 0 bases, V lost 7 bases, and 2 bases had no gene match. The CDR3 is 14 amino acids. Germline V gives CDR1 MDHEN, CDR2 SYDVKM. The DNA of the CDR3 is TGTGCCAGCAACCAGGGGGCAACTAATGAAAAACTGTTTTTT. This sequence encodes CASNQGATNEKLFF.

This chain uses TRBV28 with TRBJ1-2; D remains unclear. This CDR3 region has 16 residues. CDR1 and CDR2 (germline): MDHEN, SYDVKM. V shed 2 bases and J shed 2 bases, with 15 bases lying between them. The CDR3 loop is CASSLMPPAANYGYTF. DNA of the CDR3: TGTGCCAGCAGTTTAATGCCCCCGGCAGCGAACTATGGCTACACCTTC.

CDR3 sequence reads: CASSNPTDNNSPLHF. CDR3 in DNA: TGTGCCAGTAGTAACCCGACAGATAATAATTCACCCCTCCACTTT. V gene TRBV19 combines with J gene TRBJ1-6; weak D call: TRBD1 (5 bases). The V and J ends lost 4 bases and 5 bases respectively, with 12 bases between them. From germline, CDR1 is LNHDA and CDR2 SQIVND (reference sequence). The CDR3 sequence is 15 residues long.

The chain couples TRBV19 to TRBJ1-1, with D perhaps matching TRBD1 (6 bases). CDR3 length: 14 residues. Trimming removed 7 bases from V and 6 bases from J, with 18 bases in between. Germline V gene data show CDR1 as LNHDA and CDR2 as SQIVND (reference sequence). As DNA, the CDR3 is TGTGCCAGTATTAGCCTGGACAGAAATGCTGAAGCTTTCTTT. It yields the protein CASISLDRNAEAFF.

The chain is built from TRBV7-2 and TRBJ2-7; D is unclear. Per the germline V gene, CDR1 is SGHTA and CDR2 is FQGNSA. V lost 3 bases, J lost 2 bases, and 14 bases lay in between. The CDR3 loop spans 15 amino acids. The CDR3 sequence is CASSLVRFGAYEQYF. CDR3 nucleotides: TGTGCCAGCAGCTTGGTCCGGTTCGGAGCCTACGAGCAGTACTTC.

The CDR3 DNA reads as TGTGCCACCAGTGATTACTTCCCCGGGACAGACTATTCAACTAATGAAAAACTGTTTTTT. Translated: CATSDYFPGTDYSTNEKLFF. This sequence joins TRBV24-1 and TRBJ1-4; 7 bases are a match to TRBD1. Germline V gene sequence: CDR1 KGHDR, CDR2 SFDVKD. The length of the CDR3 is 20 residues. Trimming cost V 2 bases and J 0 bases; bases outside gene matches: 14.

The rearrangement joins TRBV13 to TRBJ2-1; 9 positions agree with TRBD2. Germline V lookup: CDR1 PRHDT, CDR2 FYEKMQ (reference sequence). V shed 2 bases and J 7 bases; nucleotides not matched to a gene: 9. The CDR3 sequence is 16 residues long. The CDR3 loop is CASSLFGRGGQNEQFF. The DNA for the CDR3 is TGTGCCAGCAGCTTATTTGGGCGGGGGGGCCAGAATGAGCAGTTCTTC.

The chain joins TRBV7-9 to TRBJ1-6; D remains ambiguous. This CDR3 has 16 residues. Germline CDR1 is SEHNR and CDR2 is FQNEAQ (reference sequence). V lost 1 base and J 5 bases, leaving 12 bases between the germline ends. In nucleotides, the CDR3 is TGTGCCAGCAGCTTAGGGCCTGGGGAGGATAATTCACCCCTCCACTTT. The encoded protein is CASSLGPGEDNSPLHF.

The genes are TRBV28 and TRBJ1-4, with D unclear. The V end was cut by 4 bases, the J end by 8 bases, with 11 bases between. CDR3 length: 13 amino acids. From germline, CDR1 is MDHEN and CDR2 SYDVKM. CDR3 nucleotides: TGTGCCAGCAGTTCCGCAACTTCAGAAAAACTGTTTTTT. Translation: CASSSATSEKLFF. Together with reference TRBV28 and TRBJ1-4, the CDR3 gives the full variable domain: DVKVTQSSRYLVKRTGEKVFLECVQDMDHENMFWYRQDPGLGLRLIYFSYDVKMKEKGDIPEGYSVSREKKERFSLILESASTNQTSMYLCASSSATSEKLFFGSGTQLSVL.

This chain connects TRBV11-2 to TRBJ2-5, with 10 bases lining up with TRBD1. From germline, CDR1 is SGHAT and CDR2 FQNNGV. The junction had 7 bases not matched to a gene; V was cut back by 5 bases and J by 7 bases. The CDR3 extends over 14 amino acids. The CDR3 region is CASSPRQGALTQYF. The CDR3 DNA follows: TGTGCCAGCAGCCCTAGACAGGGGGCTTTGACCCAGTACTTC.

Here the CDR3 reads CASSLDRGNNSPLHF. DNA for the CDR3: TGTGCCAGCAGCTTAGACAGGGGGAATAATTCACCCCTCCACTTT. V is TRBV7-2 and J is TRBJ1-6; 8 bases are shared with TRBD1. Losses at the gene ends were 1 base for V and 5 bases for J; bases not matched to a gene: 1. Per germline, CDR1 SGHTA and CDR2 FQGNSA. This CDR3 is built from 15 residues. Full variable domain (missing parts from reference TRBV7-2 and TRBJ1-6): GAGVSQSPSNKVTEKGKDVELRCDPISGHTALYWYRQSLGQGLEFLIYFQGNSAPDKSGLPSDRFSAERTGGSVSTLTIQRTQQEDSAVYLCASSLDRGNNSPLHFGNGTRLTVT.